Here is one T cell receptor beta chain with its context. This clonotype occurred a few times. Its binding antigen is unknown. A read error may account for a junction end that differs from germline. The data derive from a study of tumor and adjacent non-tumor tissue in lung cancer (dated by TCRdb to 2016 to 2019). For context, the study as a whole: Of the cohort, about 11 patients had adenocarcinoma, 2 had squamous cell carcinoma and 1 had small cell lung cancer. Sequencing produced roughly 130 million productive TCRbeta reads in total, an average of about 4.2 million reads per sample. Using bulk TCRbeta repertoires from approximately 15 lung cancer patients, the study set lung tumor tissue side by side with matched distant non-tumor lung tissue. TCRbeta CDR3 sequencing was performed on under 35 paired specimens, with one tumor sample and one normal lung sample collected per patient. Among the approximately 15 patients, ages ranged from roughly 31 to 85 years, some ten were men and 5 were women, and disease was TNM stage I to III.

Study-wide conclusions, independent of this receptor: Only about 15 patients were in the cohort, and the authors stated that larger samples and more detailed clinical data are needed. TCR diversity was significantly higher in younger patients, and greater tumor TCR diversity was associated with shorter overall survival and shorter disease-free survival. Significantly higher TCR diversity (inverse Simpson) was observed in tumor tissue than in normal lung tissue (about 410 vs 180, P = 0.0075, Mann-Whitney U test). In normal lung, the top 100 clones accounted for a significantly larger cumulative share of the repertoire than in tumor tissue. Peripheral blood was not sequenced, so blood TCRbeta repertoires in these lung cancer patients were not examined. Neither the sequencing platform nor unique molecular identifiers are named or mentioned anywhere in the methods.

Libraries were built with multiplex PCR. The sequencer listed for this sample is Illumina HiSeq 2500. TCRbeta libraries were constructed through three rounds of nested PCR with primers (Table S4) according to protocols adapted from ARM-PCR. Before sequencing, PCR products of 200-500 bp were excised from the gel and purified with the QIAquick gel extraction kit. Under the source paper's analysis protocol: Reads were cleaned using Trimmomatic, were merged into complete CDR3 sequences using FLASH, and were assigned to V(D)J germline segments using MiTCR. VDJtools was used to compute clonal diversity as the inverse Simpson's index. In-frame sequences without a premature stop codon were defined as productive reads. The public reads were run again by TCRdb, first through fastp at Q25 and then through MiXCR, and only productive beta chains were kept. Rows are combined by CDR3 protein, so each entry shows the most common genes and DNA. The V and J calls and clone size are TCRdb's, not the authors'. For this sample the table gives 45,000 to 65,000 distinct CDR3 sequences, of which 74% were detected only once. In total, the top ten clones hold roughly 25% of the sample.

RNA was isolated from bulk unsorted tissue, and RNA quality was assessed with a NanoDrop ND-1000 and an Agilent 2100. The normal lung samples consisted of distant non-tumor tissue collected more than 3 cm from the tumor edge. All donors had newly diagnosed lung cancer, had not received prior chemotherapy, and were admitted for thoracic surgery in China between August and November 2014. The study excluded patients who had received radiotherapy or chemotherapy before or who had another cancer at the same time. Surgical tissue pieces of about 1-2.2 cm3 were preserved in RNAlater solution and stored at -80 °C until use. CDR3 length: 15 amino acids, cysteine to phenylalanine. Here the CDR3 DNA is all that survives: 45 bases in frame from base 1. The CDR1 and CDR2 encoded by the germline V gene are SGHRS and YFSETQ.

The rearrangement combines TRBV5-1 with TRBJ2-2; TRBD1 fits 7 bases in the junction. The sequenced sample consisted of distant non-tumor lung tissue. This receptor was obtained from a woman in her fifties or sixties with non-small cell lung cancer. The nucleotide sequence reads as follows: TGCGCCAGCAACTTGGAAGGGGGCGACACCGGGGAGCTGTTTTTT. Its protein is CASNLEGGDTGELFF. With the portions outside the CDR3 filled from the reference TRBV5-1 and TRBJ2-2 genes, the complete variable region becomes KAGVTQTPRYLIKTRGQQVTLSCSPISGHRSVSWYQQTPGQGLQFLFEYFSETQRNKGNFPGRFSGRQFSNSRSEMNVSTLELGDSALYLCASNLEGGDTGELFFGEGSRLTVL.